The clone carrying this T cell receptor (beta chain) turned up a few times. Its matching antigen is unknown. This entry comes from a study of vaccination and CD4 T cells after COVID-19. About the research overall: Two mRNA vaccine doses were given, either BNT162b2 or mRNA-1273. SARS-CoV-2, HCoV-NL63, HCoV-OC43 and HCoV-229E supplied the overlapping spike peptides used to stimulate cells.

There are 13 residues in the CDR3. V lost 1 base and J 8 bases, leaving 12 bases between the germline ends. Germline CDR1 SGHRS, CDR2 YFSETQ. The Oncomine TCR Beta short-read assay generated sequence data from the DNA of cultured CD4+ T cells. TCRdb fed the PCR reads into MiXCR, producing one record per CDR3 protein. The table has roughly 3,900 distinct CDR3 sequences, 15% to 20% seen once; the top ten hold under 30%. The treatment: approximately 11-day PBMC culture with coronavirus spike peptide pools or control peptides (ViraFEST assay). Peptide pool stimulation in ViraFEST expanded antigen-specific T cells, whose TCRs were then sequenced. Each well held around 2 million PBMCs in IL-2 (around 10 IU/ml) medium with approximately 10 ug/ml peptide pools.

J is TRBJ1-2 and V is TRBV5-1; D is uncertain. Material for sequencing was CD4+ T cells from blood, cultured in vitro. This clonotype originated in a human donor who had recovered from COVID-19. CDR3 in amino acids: CASSLNDGVGYTF. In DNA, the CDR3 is TGCGCCAGCAGCTTGAATGACGGAGTAGGCTACACCTTC.